Presented here are 20 T cell receptor beta chains from one specimen sequenced in a study of human T cells and chemical hapten exposure. TCRdb re-analysed the RACE reads in MiXCR, keeping a single row per CDR3 protein. The table lists around 130,000 distinct CDR3 sequences, about 10% of them singletons. Time point indicated: patch test 3, about 24 weeks after DPC sensitization. Sample treatment: therapeutic diphenylcyclopropenone sensitization with weekly scalp DPC. The sample in question was whole blood, obtained in connection with sensitization to the hapten diphenylcyclopropenone (DPC). The receptor set was obtained from a woman in her forties or fifties with alopecia areata. Some clones in this sample may be carry-over from other donors' samples.

V and J are TRBV4-3 and TRBJ2-4; D call uncertain. The germline CDR1 and CDR2 sequences are LGHNA and YSLEER. V shed 0 bases and J shed 10 bases, with 10 bases lying between them. This CDR3 has 13 residues. CDR3 protein: CASSQDGGPIQYF. The CDR3, as DNA: TGCGCCAGCAGCCAAGATGGCGGTCCGATTCAGTACTTC.

This chain joins TRBV2 and TRBJ2-3; possibly TRBD1 for D (5 bases). V shed 7 bases and J shed 1 base, with 12 bases lying between them. Germline loops: CDR1 SNHLY, CDR2 FYNNEI. The CDR3 totals 14 residues. The CDR3 DNA sequence: TGTGCCAGCAACATAGACAGACGCACAGATACGCAGTATTTT. Its protein is CASNIDRRTDTQYF.

This clonotype was picked up many times. This chain uses TRBV27 with TRBJ1-6; TRBD1 agrees at 8 bases. The J segment lost 7 bases and the V segment lost 2 bases, leaving 7 bases of the junction unmatched. Germline assignment: CDR1 MNHEY and CDR2 SMNVEV (reference sequence). This CDR3 has 16 amino acids. The CDR3 reads CASSLGQGGNNSPLHF. The CDR3 nucleotides are TGTGCCAGCAGTTTAGGACAGGGAGGTAACAATTCACCCCTCCACTTT.

V gene TRBV29-1 combines with J gene TRBJ1-2; 9 bases map to TRBD1. Trimming removed 4 bases from V and 6 bases from J; junction bases left unmatched: 0. From germline, CDR1 is SQVTM and CDR2 ANQGSEA. The CDR3 has 11 amino acids. In DNA, the CDR3 is TGCAGCGTTGGACAGGGGGATGGCTACACCTTC. This codes for CSVGQGDGYTF. Filled out from reference TRBV29-1 and TRBJ1-2, the complete variable domain reads SAVISQKPSRDICQRGTSLTIQCQVDSQVTMMFWYRQQPGQSLTLIATANQGSEATYESGFVIDKFPISRPNLTFSTLTVSNMSPEDSSIYLCSVGQGDGYTFGSGTRLTVV.

This clonotype was seen only a few times. This chain links TRBV11-2 with TRBJ2-3, with D maybe TRBD1 (6 bases). Germline lookup yields CDR1 SGHAT and CDR2 FQNNGV. The V end lost 1 base, the J end lost 7 bases, and 15 bases lay between the germline ends. This CDR3 comprises 15 residues. The CDR3 is CASSLVPGDPHTQYF. CDR3 bases: TGTGCCAGCAGCTTAGTTCCAGGGGACCCCCATACGCAGTATTTT.

This clonotype was seen many times. This rearrangement joins TRBV9 to TRBJ2-2, with no clear D. There are 11 residues in the CDR3. The germline V gene encodes CDR1 SGDLS and CDR2 YYNGEE. Trimming removed 6 bases at V and 7 bases at J, with 7 bases between. Written as DNA, the CDR3 is TGTGCCAGCAACCGTGACGGGGAGCTGTTTTTT. This translates into CASNRDGELFF.

V and J are TRBV5-1 and TRBJ2-1; 9 nucleotides agree with TRBD1. The CDR3 spans 15 residues. Germline V CDR1 and CDR2: SGHRS, YFSETQ. Trimming removed 0 bases from V and 6 bases from J; junction bases left unmatched: 4. The CDR3 spells CASSLDRGHGNEQFF. CDR3 in DNA: TGCGCCAGCAGCTTGGACAGGGGGCACGGCAATGAGCAGTTCTTC.

In this sample, this clonotype turned up a few times. The CDR3 loop reads CASSQEPNLTGPPGNTIYF. CDR3 bases: TGTGCCAGCAGCCAAGAACCAAACCTGACAGGGCCCCCGGGAAACACCATATATTTT. This chain links TRBV4-2 with TRBJ1-3, with 7 positions matching TRBD1. CDR1 and CDR2 from the germline V gene are LGHNA and YNFKEQ. The length of the CDR3 is 19 residues. V dropped 0 bases and J dropped 4; count of bases not matched to a gene: 15.

The chain has TRBV29-1 and TRBJ2-7; 14 positions agree with TRBD2. The CDR3 contains 15 residues. From germline, CDR1 is SQVTM and CDR2 ANQGSEA. V lost 1 base to trimming and J lost 3 bases; unmatched junction nucleotides: 2. CDR3 nucleotide sequence: TGCAGCGTTGAAGGGACTAGCGGGAGGCTCTACGAGCAGTACTTC. Translation: CSVEGTSGRLYEQYF.

There are many counts of this clonotype. The chain employs TRBV20-1 and TRBJ1-1, with 7 bases lining up with TRBD1. CDR3 length: 12 amino acids. In germline, CDR1 is DFQATT, CDR2 SNEGSKA (reference sequence). After removal of 6 bases from V and 13 bases from J, the junction contained 14 bases not matched to a gene. The CDR3 sequence is CSASPDRVKGFF. The CDR3, as DNA: TGCAGTGCCTCTCCCGACAGGGTGAAGGGTTTCTTT.

V usage is TRBV23-1 and J usage is TRBJ2-1, with TRBD2 matching 14 bases. TRBV23-1 is annotated as an ORF whose role is uncertain. This CDR3 comprises 15 residues. Losses at the gene ends were 10 bases for V and 8 bases for J; bases not matched to a gene: 10. The CDR3 reads CAIPTSGGGCDEQFF. For the CDR3, the DNA is TGCGCCATCCCGACTAGCGGGGGGGGATGCGATGAGCAGTTCTTC.

The chain links TRBV27 to TRBJ2-7; the D is unclear. The ends were cut back, 3 bases at V and 1 base at J, with 7 bases in the middle. The germline V gene has CDR1 MNHEY and CDR2 SMNVEV (reference sequence). The CDR3 is 13 residues long. The CDR3 region is CASSLTISYEQYF. The CDR3, as DNA: TGTGCCAGCAGTTTGACAATTTCCTACGAGCAGTACTTC.

In this sample, this clonotype turned up a few times. This chain connects TRBV5-1 to TRBJ2-7; D call uncertain. The CDR3 extends over 15 amino acids. V lost 3 bases and J 0 bases, leaving 13 bases between the germline ends. Germline loops: CDR1 SGHRS, CDR2 YFSETQ. The CDR3 sequence is CASSSRADFSYEQYF. The CDR3 nucleotides are TGCGCCAGCAGCTCACGGGCGGATTTCTCCTACGAGCAGTACTTC.

This clonotype was picked up a small number of times. This chain joins TRBV6-5 and TRBJ2-7; D may match TRBD1 or TRBD2 (5 bases each). V was shortened by 0 bases and J by 7 bases, with 10 bases between the two germline ends. CDR1 and CDR2 from the germline V gene are MNHEY and SVGAGI. The CDR3 covers 13 residues. CDR3 sequence reads: CASSYSGGKEQYF. The DNA of the CDR3 is TGTGCCAGCAGTTACTCTGGGGGTAAGGAGCAGTACTTC.

This clonotype came up a few times. The chain carries TRBV29-1 and TRBJ2-1; 13 positions match TRBD2. Germline CDR1 SQVTM, CDR2 ANQGSEA. J gave up 4 bases and V 6 bases, and 12 bases lay outside the gene matches. The CDR3 consists of 17 residues. In nucleotides, the CDR3 is TGCAGCGTCGAGGGACTAGCGGGATGGGGGGAGTACAATGAGCAGTTCTTC. It specifies CSVEGLAGWGEYNEQFF.

This clonotype was counted many times. This chain links TRBV20-1 with TRBJ2-7, with no clear D. The CDR3 has 12 residues. CDR1 is DFQATT and CDR2 is SNEGSKA in the germline V gene (reference sequence). Trimming shortened V by 6 bases and J by 1 base, and 10 bases separated the two germline ends. CDR3 bases: TGCAGTGCGAGGACGGAGTCCTACGAGCAGTACTTC. Translation gives CSARTESYEQYF.

J is TRBJ1-5 and V is TRBV27; D is uncertain. The germline V and J ends were trimmed by 4 bases and 2 bases, with 9 bases remaining between them. The CDR3 extends over 14 amino acids. Germline V gives CDR1 MNHEY, CDR2 SMNVEV (reference sequence). The chain's CDR3 is CASSSGVGNQPQHF. CDR3 nucleotide sequence: TGTGCCAGCAGTTCAGGAGTGGGCAATCAGCCCCAGCATTTT.

This clonotype occurred many times. V and J are TRBV7-2 and TRBJ2-3, with TRBD2 matching 12 bases. The CDR3 has 15 residues. Germline lookup yields CDR1 SGHTA and CDR2 FQGNSA. With V trimmed by 3 bases and J by 5 bases, 3 bases remained unmatched. The CDR3 here is CASSLTGLAGDTQYF. CDR3 in DNA: TGTGCCAGCAGCTTGACGGGACTAGCGGGAGATACGCAGTATTTT. Filled out from reference TRBV7-2 and TRBJ2-3, the complete variable domain reads GAGVSQSPSNKVTEKGKDVELRCDPISGHTALYWYRQSLGQGLEFLIYFQGNSAPDKSGLPSDRFSAERTGGSVSTLTIQRTQQEDSAVYLCASSLTGLAGDTQYFGPGTRLTVL.

The chain joins TRBV12-3 or TRBV12-4 to TRBJ1-1; D is possibly TRBD1 (5 bases). The CDR3 covers 14 residues. V was clipped by 3 bases and J by 4 bases, with 12 bases between them. CDR3: CASSFDSLGTEAFF. The CDR3, as DNA: TGTGCCAGCAGTTTCGACAGCCTGGGCACTGAAGCTTTCTTT.

The chain employs TRBV29-1 and TRBJ1-2; 7 bases map to TRBD1. After removal of 7 bases from V and 4 bases from J, the junction contained 15 bases not matched to a gene. The CDR3 spans 15 residues. Germline V lookup: CDR1 SQVTM, CDR2 ANQGSEA. The CDR3 here is CSALPLEDRAYGYTF. The CDR3, as DNA: TGCAGCGCCCTCCCCCTCGAAGACAGGGCCTATGGCTACACCTTC.